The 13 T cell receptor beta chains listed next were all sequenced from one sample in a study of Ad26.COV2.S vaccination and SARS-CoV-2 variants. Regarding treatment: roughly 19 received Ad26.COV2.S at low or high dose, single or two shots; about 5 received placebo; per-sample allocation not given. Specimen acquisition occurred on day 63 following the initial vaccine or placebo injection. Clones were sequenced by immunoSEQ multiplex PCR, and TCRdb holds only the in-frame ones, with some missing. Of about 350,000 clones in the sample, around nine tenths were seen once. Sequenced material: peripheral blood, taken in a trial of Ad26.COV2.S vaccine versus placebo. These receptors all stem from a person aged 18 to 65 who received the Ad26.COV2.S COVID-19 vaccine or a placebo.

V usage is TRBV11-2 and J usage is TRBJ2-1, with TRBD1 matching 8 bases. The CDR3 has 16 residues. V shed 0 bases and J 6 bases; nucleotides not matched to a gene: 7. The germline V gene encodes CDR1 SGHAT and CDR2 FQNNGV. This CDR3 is CASSLDRGLHINEQFF. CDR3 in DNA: TGTGCCAGCAGCTTAGACAGGGGGCTTCATATCAATGAGCAGTTCTTC.

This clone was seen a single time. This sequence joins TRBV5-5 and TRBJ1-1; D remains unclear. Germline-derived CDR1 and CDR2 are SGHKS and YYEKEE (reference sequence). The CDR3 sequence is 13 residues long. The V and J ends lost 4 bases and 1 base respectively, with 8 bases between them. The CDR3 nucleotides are TGTGCCAGCAGCAGAAACTGGAACACTGAAGCTTTCTTT. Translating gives CASSRNWNTEAFF.

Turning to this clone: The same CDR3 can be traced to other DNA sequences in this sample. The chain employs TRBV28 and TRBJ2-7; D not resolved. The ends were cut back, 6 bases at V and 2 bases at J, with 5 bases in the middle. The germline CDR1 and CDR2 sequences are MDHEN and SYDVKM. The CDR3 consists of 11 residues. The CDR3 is CASSDPYEQYF. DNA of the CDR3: TGTGCCAGCAGCGACCCCTACGAGCAGTACTTC.

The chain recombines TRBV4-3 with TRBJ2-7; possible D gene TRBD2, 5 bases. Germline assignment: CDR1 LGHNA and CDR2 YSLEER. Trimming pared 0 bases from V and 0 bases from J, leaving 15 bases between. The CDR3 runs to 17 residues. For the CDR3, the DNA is TGCGCCAGCAGCCAAGATGCAGTTTCAACTAGCTCCTACGAGCAGTACTTC. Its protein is CASSQDAVSTSSYEQYF.

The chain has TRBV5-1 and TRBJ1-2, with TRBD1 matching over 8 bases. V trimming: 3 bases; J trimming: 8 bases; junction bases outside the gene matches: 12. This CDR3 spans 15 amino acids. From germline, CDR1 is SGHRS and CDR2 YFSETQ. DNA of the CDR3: TGCGCCAGCAGCTCCCCGGGACAGGACGTCGGGGGCTACACCTTC. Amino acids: CASSSPGQDVGGYTF. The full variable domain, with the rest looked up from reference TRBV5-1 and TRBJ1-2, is KAGVTQTPRYLIKTRGQQVTLSCSPISGHRSVSWYQQTPGQGLQFLFEYFSETQRNKGNFPGRFSGRQFSNSRSEMNVSTLELGDSALYLCASSSPGQDVGGYTFGSGTRLTVV.

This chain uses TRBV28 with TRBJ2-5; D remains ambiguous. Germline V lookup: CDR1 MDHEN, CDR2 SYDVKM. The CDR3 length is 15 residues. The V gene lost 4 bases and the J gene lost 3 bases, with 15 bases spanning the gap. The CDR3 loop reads CASSSPGRIEETQYF. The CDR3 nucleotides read TGTGCCAGCAGTTCCCCCGGGCGAATCGAAGAGACCCAGTACTTC. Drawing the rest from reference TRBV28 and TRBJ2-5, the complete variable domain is DVKVTQSSRYLVKRTGEKVFLECVQDMDHENMFWYRQDPGLGLRLIYFSYDVKMKEKGDIPEGYSVSREKKERFSLILESASTNQTSMYLCASSSPGRIEETQYFGPGTRLLVL.

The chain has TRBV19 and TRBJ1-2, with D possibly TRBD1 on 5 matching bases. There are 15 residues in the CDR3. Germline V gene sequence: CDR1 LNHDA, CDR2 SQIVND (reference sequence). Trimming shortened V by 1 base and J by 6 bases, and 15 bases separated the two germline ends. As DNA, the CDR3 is TGTGCCAGTAGTATAGGTCCCGGCAGGGACGATGGCTACACCTTC. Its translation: CASSIGPGRDDGYTF.

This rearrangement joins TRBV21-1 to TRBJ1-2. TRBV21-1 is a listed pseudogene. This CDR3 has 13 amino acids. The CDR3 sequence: CASFPRPAYGYTF. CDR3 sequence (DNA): TGTGCCAGCTTCCCGCGACCAGCCTATGGCTACACCTTC.

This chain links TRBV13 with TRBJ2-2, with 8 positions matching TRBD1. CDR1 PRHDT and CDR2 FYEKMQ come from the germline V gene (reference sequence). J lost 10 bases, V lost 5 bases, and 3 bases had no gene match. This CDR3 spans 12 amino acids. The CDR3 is CASSRTGLELFF. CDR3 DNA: TGTGCCAGCAGCCGGACAGGGTTGGAGCTGTTTTTT.

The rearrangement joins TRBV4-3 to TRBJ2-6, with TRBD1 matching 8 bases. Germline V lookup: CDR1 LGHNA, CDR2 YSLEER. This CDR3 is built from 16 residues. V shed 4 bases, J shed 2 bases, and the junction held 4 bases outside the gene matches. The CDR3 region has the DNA TGCGCCAGCAGCCCACAGGGGGAAGCTGGGGCCAACGTCCTGACTTTC. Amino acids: CASSPQGEAGANVLTF.

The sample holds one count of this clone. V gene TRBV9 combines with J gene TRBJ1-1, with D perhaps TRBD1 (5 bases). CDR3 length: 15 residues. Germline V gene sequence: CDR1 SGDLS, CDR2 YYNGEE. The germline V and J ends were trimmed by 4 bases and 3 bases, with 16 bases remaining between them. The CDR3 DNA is TGTGCCAGCAGCCCCGAAACAGGATTGCACACTGAAGCTTTCTTT. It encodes CASSPETGLHTEAFF.

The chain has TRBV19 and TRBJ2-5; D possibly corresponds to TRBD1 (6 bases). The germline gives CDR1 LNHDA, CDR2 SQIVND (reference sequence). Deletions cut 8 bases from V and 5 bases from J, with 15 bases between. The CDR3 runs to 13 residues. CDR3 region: CASADRTAETQYF. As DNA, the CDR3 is TGTGCCAGTGCGGACCGGACAGCGGAGACCCAGTACTTC.

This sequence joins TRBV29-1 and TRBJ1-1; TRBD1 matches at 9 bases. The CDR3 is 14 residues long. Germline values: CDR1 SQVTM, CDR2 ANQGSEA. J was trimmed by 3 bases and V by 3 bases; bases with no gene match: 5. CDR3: CSVDTTGGDTEAFF. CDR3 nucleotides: TGCAGCGTTGATACTACAGGGGGCGACACTGAAGCTTTCTTT.